The rows below give T cell receptor beta chains drawn from one sample of a study of T-cell reconstitution after alpha-beta-depleted transplantation in children. TCRdb redid the calling of the PCR reads with MiXCR, one entry per CDR3 protein. This table holds a few hundred thousand distinct CDR3 sequences, 10% to 15% found once. The sample was PBMCs, mostly from graft donor cells, taken 360 days after TCRalphabeta/CD19-depleted stem cell transplant. Source of these receptors: a male patient aged 5 to 17 who had a stem cell transplant for acute myeloid leukemia, so the T cells may come from the graft donor. Both conserved end residues are part of each CDR3. Each record gives: J gene, V gene, D gene, clone size, CDR3 DNA, CDR3 protein. The D gene is left open where the match is weak. Clone size appears in some rows only: once, few, many, or a class for an expanded clone.

TRBJ2-1 | TRBV19 | NA | few | TGTGCCAGTAGTATATTGGGGCGTCATTCCAATGAGCAGTTCTTC | CASSILGRHSNEQFF
TRBJ1-5 | TRBV15 | NA | many | TGTGCCACCAGCAGATCTATCCGGGACGGTGGGAATCAGCCCCAGCATTTT | CATSRSIRDGGNQPQHF
TRBJ1-1 | TRBV12-3/TRBV12-4 | NA | few | TGTGCCAGCAATGCGGACCGAGAGGCTGAAGCTTTCTTT | CASNADREAEAFF
TRBJ2-7 | TRBV6-5 | TRBD2 | many | TGTGCCAGCAGTTACTACGGGACTAGCGTCTCCTACGAGCAGTACTTC | CASSYYGTSVSYEQYF
TRBJ2-7 | TRBV6-2/TRBV6-3 | TRBD2 | many | TGTGCCAGCAGCCAAACTCGGACTAGCGGGAGAGAAGGGTACGAGCAGTACTTC | CASSQTRTSGREGYEQYF
TRBJ2-1 | TRBV7-8 | TRBD2 | few | TGTGCCAGCAGCTTAGCGGTGGCGGGAGGCGGGACGTGGGATGAGCAGTTCTTC | CASSLAVAGGGTWDEQFF
TRBJ2-1 | TRBV7-3 | NA | few | TGTGCCAGCAGCTCACAGGGACATGAGCAGTTCTTC | CASSSQGHEQFF
TRBJ2-5 | TRBV5-4 | NA | NA | TGTGCCAGCAGCTTGGGTTACAGACAAGAGACCCAGTACTTC | CASSLGYRQETQYF
TRBJ2-7 | TRBV28 | NA | many | TGTGCCAGCAGTTTCGGACAGTTAGGGCAGTACTTC | CASSFGQLGQYF
TRBJ2-7 | TRBV7-2 | NA | NA | TGTGCCAGCAGCTTTGCACTAGCCTTCTCCTACGAGCAGTACTTC | CASSFALAFSYEQYF
TRBJ2-3 | TRBV11-1 | TRBD2 | many | TGTGCCAGCAGCTCGGTATGGACTAGCGGGCCCCTGGTATATACGCAGTATTTT | CASSSVWTSGPLVYTQYF
TRBJ2-7 | TRBV20-1 | NA | NA | TGCTGTGCCGTCCGTAGCGGATCTCCCTACGAGCAGTACTTC | CCAVRSGSPYEQYF
TRBJ1-6 | TRBV12-3/TRBV12-4 | TRBD1 | many | TGTGCCAGCAGGTGGACAGGGAATAATTCACCCCTCCACTTT | CASRWTGNNSPLHF
TRBJ2-6 | TRBV24-1 | NA | NA | TGTGCCACCAGTGATCAACAGGGAAGTGGGGCCAACGTCCTGACTTTC | CATSDQQGSGANVLTF
TRBJ2-7 | TRBV7-9 | NA | few | TGTGCCAGCAGCTCGTACTCGGGGTCCTACGAGCAGTACTTC | CASSSYSGSYEQYF
TRBJ2-5 | TRBV4-2 | NA | few | TGTGCCAGCAGCCTAGACAGGTACCAAGAGACCCAGTACTTC | CASSLDRYQETQYF
TRBJ2-1 | TRBV12-3/TRBV12-4 | TRBD1 | many | TGTGCCAGCAGTCCAATTACGCCGGGACAGGGGGTCTATGAGCAGTTCTTC | CASSPITPGQGVYEQFF
TRBJ2-1 | TRBV9 | TRBD2 | few | TGTGCCAGCAGCGAACTAGCGGTCTCCTACAATGAGCAGTTCTTC | CASSELAVSYNEQFF
TRBJ2-3 | TRBV29-1 | TRBD2 | many | TGCAGCGTTGAAGGGCTAGCGGTTAGCACAGATACGCAGTATTTT | CSVEGLAVSTDTQYF
TRBJ2-1 | TRBV7-2 | NA | many | TGTGCCAGCAGCTCCCCCCGGGGCGGGCTAACTTACAATGAGCAGTTCTTC | CASSSPRGGLTYNEQFF
TRBJ2-3 | TRBV6-2/TRBV6-3 | TRBD2 | many | TGTGCCAGCAGTTACTCTAGCGGGTCCACAGATACGCAGTATTTT | CASSYSSGSTDTQYF
TRBJ2-3 | TRBV29-1 | NA | many | TGCAGCGTTACCGGGGGCACAGATACGCAGTATTTT | CSVTGGTDTQYF
TRBJ2-7 | TRBV28 | NA | many | TGTGCCAGCGCCGGCACCTACGAGCAGTACTTC | CASAGTYEQYF
TRBJ2-7 | TRBV27 | NA | many | TGTGCCAGCAGTTTCTCCGTCCTCTACGAGCAGTACTTC | CASSFSVLYEQYF
TRBJ2-3 | TRBV12-3/TRBV12-4 | NA | NA | TGTGCCAGCAGCCCCCCCCGGCCAGATACGCAGTATTTT | CASSPPRPDTQYF
TRBJ2-1 | TRBV29-1 | TRBD2 | NA | TGCAGCGTTACTGAAGATAGCGGGAGGGCCACCACCTACAATGAGCAGTTCTTC | CSVTEDSGRATTYNEQFF
TRBJ2-7 | TRBV7-6 | TRBD2 | few | TGTGCCAGCACCGATCTAGCGGGAGGCTGGTACGAGCAGTACTTC | CASTDLAGGWYEQYF
TRBJ1-1 | TRBV9 | TRBD1 | few | TGTGCCAGCAGTAGGGCTACAGGGGCCCTGAACACTGAAGCTTTCTTT | CASSRATGALNTEAFF
TRBJ2-4 | TRBV4-2 | NA | NA | TGTGCCAGCAGCCGACCAGGGGGGAGAAACATTCAGTACTTC | CASSRPGGRNIQYF
TRBJ2-3 | TRBV7-9 | TRBD1 | NA | TGTGCCAGCAGCTCCCGGGACAGGGTTCGAGATACGCAGTATTTT | CASSSRDRVRDTQYF
TRBJ2-5 | TRBV7-2 | NA | NA | TGTGCCAGCAGCTCACAGTCGACACAATCCTGGGAGACCCAGTACTTC | CASSSQSTQSWETQYF
TRBJ2-1 | TRBV28 | TRBD2 | many | TGTGCCAGCAGTTTTGGGACTAGCGGGAGGTTGGACAATGAGCAGTTCTTC | CASSFGTSGRLDNEQFF
TRBJ2-3 | TRBV18 | NA | NA | TGTGCCAGCTCACCCCTCCGGAGCGGAATTCGCACAGATACGCAGTATTTT | CASSPLRSGIRTDTQYF
TRBJ2-7 | TRBV13 | NA | NA | TGTGCCAGCAGCGTCCCGGGGATTGGAGGGAGCGACGAGCAGTACTTC | CASSVPGIGGSDEQYF
TRBJ2-1 | TRBV4-3 | NA | NA | TGCGCCAGCAGCCAAAATATTCTCCCAGGCGGACAAAGGGACGCGCCATCCTACAATGAGCAGTTCTTC | CASSQNILPGGQRDAPSYNEQFF
TRBJ1-3 | TRBV7-6 | NA | NA | TGTGCCAGCAGCTTAATAAGGGGCCCTGGAAACACCATATATTTT | CASSLIRGPGNTIYF